The 16 T cell receptor beta chains below were found in one sample sequenced in a study of CD8 T cells in ankylosing spondylitis. TCRdb processed the 5' RACE reads anew with MiXCR; each CDR3 protein has one entry. Of around 150,000 distinct CDR3 sequences listed, around 20% are singletons. What was sequenced was blood, either unsorted or a sorted T cell fraction (not recorded which). These receptors all stem from a male donor with ankylosing spondylitis or in good health (not recorded which).

The genes are TRBV5-1 and TRBJ1-4, with TRBD1 as a possible D gene (5 bases). The CDR3 extends over 16 amino acids. From germline, CDR1 is SGHRS and CDR2 YFSETQ. V was pared by 1 base and J by 5 bases, with 15 bases between. CDR3 sequence: CASSLLRGPENEKLFF. CDR3 sequence (DNA): TGCGCCAGCAGCTTGCTTCGGGGCCCAGAAAATGAAAAACTGTTTTTT. Drawing the rest from reference TRBV5-1 and TRBJ1-4, the complete variable domain is KAGVTQTPRYLIKTRGQQVTLSCSPISGHRSVSWYQQTPGQGLQFLFEYFSETQRNKGNFPGRFSGRQFSNSRSEMNVSTLELGDSALYLCASSLLRGPENEKLFFGSGTQLSVL.

This clonotype has only a few counts. The genes are TRBV10-3 and TRBJ1-1; 8 positions match TRBD1. The germline gives CDR1 ENHRY, CDR2 SYGVKD. This CDR3 has 14 residues. The V gene end was trimmed by 2 bases and the J gene end by 1 base; junction bases not matched to a gene: 0. CDR3 residues: CAISEGQGNTEAFF. The DNA of the CDR3 is TGTGCCATCAGTGAGGGACAGGGGAACACTGAAGCTTTCTTT.

The chain uses TRBV5-1 and TRBJ2-7; D may be TRBD2 (5 bases). Germline V gene sequence: CDR1 SGHRS, CDR2 YFSETQ. The germline V and J ends were trimmed by 0 bases and 4 bases, with 20 bases remaining between them. This CDR3 contains 17 residues. Here the CDR3 DNA reads TGCGCCAGCAGCTTGGCCGGCGGGTACCCGCTCCCTTACGAGCAGTACTTC. This sequence encodes CASSLAGGYPLPYEQYF.

The chain links TRBV30 to TRBJ2-3, with D perhaps matching TRBD1 or TRBD2 (5 bases each). The germline V and J ends were trimmed by 1 base and 2 bases, with 10 bases remaining between them. CDR1 and CDR2 from the germline V gene are GTSNPN and SVGIG (reference sequence). The CDR3 covers 14 residues. CDR3 DNA sequence: TGTGCCTGGAGTGAGGGACCGCACACAGATACGCAGTATTTT. It yields the protein CAWSEGPHTDTQYF.

This clonotype was observed a few times. CDR3 sequence (DNA): TGTGCCAGCAGCTTAGAAATCAGCAACTATGGCTACACCTTC. Translation gives CASSLEISNYGYTF. This chain links TRBV7-2 with TRBJ1-2; D remains unclear. The CDR3 contains 14 residues. CDR1 is SGHTA and CDR2 is FQGNSA in the germline V gene. V gave up 1 base and J gave up 2 bases, with 8 bases separating them.

This clonotype was seen at least ten times. V usage is TRBV5-1 and J usage is TRBJ2-7; 11 bases line up with TRBD1. J gave up 5 bases and V 4 bases, and 8 bases lay outside the gene matches. The germline gives CDR1 SGHRS, CDR2 YFSETQ. The CDR3 is made up of 15 amino acids. CDR3 nucleotides: TGCGCCAGCAGCCGCGCGGGACAGGGGGACAACGAGCAGTACTTC. Residues: CASSRAGQGDNEQYF.

This clonotype was counted at least ten times. This chain links TRBV20-1 with TRBJ2-1; a weak D match, TRBD2 (5 bases). V lost 1 base to trimming and J lost 9 bases, with 16 bases between them. The CDR3 sequence is 14 residues long. Germline V gives CDR1 DFQATT, CDR2 SNEGSKA (reference sequence). CDR3 nucleotide sequence: TGCAGTGCTAGAGCATCAGCGGCTGTCGGTGAGCAGTTCTTC. It codes for CSARASAAVGEQFF.

This rearrangement joins TRBV20-1 to TRBJ2-5; no clear D gene. The V and J ends lost 5 bases and 4 bases respectively, with 23 bases between them. CDR3 size: 16 residues. CDR1 and CDR2 (germline): DFQATT, SNEGSKA (reference sequence). This chain's CDR3 is CSAAPRRRASGETQYF. As DNA, the CDR3 is TGCAGTGCTGCCCCTCGAAGAAGAGCATCCGGAGAGACCCAGTACTTC.

In this sample, this clonotype turned up many times. This chain links TRBV5-1 with TRBJ2-1; D gene ambiguous. The CDR3 is made up of 14 amino acids. Trimming stripped 4 bases from V and 0 bases from J, with 8 bases between. Germline CDR1 reads SGHRS; CDR2 reads YFSETQ. The CDR3 here is CASSPPYSYNEQFF. CDR3 bases: TGCGCCAGCAGCCCCCCGTACTCCTACAATGAGCAGTTCTTC. Supplemented by reference TRBV5-1 and TRBJ2-1, the full variable domain reads KAGVTQTPRYLIKTRGQQVTLSCSPISGHRSVSWYQQTPGQGLQFLFEYFSETQRNKGNFPGRFSGRQFSNSRSEMNVSTLELGDSALYLCASSPPYSYNEQFFGPGTRLTVL.

The V and J genes are TRBV28 and TRBJ1-1; D is perhaps TRBD1 (6 bases). Trimming removed 6 bases from V and 3 bases from J, with 17 bases in between. The CDR3 totals 15 residues. Germline-derived CDR1 and CDR2 are MDHEN and SYDVKM. CDR3 sequence: CASSPIGGGDTEAFF. As DNA, the CDR3 is TGTGCCAGCAGCCCCATAGGGGGGGGGGACACTGAAGCTTTCTTT.

This clonotype was picked up many times. The chain recombines TRBV5-1 with TRBJ2-1; 13 bases are shared with TRBD2. The CDR3 has 16 residues. V dropped 4 bases and J dropped 4; count of bases not matched to a gene: 5. Germline assignment: CDR1 SGHRS and CDR2 YFSETQ. The CDR3: CASSGLLAGGYNEQFF. The CDR3 nucleotides are TGCGCCAGCAGCGGATTACTAGCGGGAGGGTACAATGAGCAGTTCTTC. Full variable domain (outside the CDR3, taken from reference TRBV5-1 and TRBJ2-1): KAGVTQTPRYLIKTRGQQVTLSCSPISGHRSVSWYQQTPGQGLQFLFEYFSETQRNKGNFPGRFSGRQFSNSRSEMNVSTLELGDSALYLCASSGLLAGGYNEQFFGPGTRLTVL.

Concerning this clonotype itself: One end of the junction varies from germline; a read error may be responsible. This chain connects TRBV3-1 to TRBJ2-1, with D maybe TRBD2 (6 bases). CDR1 is LGHDT and CDR2 is YNNKEL in the germline V gene (reference sequence). This CDR3 has 14 amino acids. This CDR3 is CVSSQVRDRDEQFF. In DNA form, the CDR3 reads TGTGTCAGCAGCCAGGTGCGGGATAGAGATGAGCAGTTCTTC.

This clonotype was recorded many times. V gene TRBV2 combines with J gene TRBJ1-1; D call uncertain. From germline, CDR1 is SNHLY and CDR2 FYNNEI. V was pared by 7 bases and J by 5 bases, with 17 bases between. The CDR3 is 14 residues long. CDR3 region: CASKLRTHRTEAFF. CDR3 sequence (DNA): TGTGCCAGCAAACTAAGGACCCACCGGACTGAAGCTTTCTTT.

This clonotype was found many times. J is TRBJ1-5 and V is TRBV5-1; D not resolved. Germline CDR1 SGHRS, CDR2 YFSETQ. V lost 0 bases and J 0 bases, leaving 7 bases between the germline ends. CDR3 size: 15 residues. The CDR3 here is CASSLAGYSNQPQHF. CDR3 coding DNA: TGCGCCAGCAGCTTGGCAGGATATAGCAATCAGCCCCAGCATTTT.

This clonotype appeared many times. The V call is TRBV5-1, the J call TRBJ1-6; D remains ambiguous. CDR3 length: 18 residues. V was pared by 0 bases and J by 0 bases, with 13 bases between. Germline V gene sequence: CDR1 SGHRS, CDR2 YFSETQ. The CDR3 nucleotides read TGCGCCAGCAGCTTGGTTACACCAACGAGCTCCTATAATTCACCCCTCCACTTT. Translation gives CASSLVTPTSSYNSPLHF.

This clonotype was counted ten times or more. This chain joins TRBV10-3 and TRBJ2-3; D call uncertain. V was shortened by 0 bases and J by 3 bases, with 7 bases between the two germline ends. In germline, CDR1 is ENHRY, CDR2 SYGVKD. CDR3 size: 14 residues. DNA of the CDR3: TGTGCCATCAGTGAGTCCCGTCGGACAGATACGCAGTATTTT. This sequence encodes CAISESRRTDTQYF.